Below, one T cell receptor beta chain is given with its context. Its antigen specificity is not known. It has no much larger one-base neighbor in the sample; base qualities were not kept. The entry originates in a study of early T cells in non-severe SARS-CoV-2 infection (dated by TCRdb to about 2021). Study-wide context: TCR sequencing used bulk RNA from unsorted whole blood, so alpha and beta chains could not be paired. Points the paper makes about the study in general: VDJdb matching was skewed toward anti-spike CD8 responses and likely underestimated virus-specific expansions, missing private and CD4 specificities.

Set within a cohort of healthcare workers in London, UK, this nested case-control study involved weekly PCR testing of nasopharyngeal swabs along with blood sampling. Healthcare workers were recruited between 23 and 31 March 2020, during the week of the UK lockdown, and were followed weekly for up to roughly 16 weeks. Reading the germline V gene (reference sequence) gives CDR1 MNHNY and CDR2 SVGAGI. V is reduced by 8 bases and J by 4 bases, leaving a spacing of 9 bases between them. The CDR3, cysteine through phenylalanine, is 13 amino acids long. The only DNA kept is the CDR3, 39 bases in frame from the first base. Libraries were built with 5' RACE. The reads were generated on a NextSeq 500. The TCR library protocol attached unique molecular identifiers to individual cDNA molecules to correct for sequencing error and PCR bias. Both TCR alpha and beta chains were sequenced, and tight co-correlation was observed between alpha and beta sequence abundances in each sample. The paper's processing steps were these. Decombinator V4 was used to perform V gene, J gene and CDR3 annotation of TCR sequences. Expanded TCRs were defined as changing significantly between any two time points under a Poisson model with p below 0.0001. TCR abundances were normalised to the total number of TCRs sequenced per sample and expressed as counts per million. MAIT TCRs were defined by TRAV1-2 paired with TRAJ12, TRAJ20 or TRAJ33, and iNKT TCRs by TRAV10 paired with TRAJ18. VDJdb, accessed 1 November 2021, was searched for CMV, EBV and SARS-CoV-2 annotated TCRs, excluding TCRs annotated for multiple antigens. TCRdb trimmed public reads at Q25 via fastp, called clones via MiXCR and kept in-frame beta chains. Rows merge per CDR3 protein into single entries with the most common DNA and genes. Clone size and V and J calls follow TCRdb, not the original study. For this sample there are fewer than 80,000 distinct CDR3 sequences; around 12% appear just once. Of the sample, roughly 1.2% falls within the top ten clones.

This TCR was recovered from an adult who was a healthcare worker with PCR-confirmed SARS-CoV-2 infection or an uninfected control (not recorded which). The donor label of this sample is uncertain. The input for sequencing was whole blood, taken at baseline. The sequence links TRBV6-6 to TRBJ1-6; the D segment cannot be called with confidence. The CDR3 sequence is CASGIDYNSPLHF. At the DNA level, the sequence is TGTGCCAGCGGGATCGATTATAATTCACCCCTCCACTTT.